The present TCR beta chain was sequenced within a study of T-cell reconstitution after alpha-beta-depleted transplantation in children. This clonotype was counted only a few times. Researchers prepared the TCRbeta library using unique molecular identifiers, the study reports. TCRdb redid the calling of the PCR reads with MiXCR, one entry per CDR3 protein. The table records about 470,000 distinct CDR3 sequences, roughly 43% of them present only once. Trimming took 2 bases from V and 1 from J, leaving 13 bases between them. CDR1 is DFQATT and CDR2 is SNEGSKA in the germline V gene (reference sequence). CDR3 length equals 15 residues.

The source material was PBMCs, sampled before TCRalphabeta/CD19-depleted stem cell transplant. The rearrangement links TRBV20-1 to TRBJ2-3; no clear D. The clonotype was recovered from a girl aged 2-15 years with aplastic anemia, due to receive a stem cell transplant. The CDR3 region is CSARHRRTRTDTQYF. Written as DNA, the CDR3 is TGCAGTGCTAGACATCGTCGGACCCGCACAGATACGCAGTATTTT.